The 25 T cell receptor beta chains below all came from one sample that was sequenced in a study of T cell changes during pregnancy in multiple sclerosis. Sequencing was performed with immunoSEQ multiplex PCR; in TCRdb, only in-frame clones are kept and a portion is missing. The table includes tens of thousands of clones, roughly nine tenths detected once. The material was peripheral blood, obtained after pregnancy. The origin of the receptors is a female donor in good health, enrolled as a control in a pregnancy study.

The gene calls are TRBV30 and TRBJ1-2; D may be TRBD1 (5 bases). The CDR3 contains 13 residues. The germline gives CDR1 GTSNPN, CDR2 SVGIG (reference sequence). Trimming removed 4 bases at V and 1 base at J, with 10 bases between. CDR3 in amino acids: CAWNMGLNYGYTF. The CDR3 bases are TGTGCCTGGAACATGGGACTTAACTATGGCTACACCTTC.

This clone was seen a handful of times. The chain recombines TRBV7-9 with TRBJ1-6; D gene unclear. The V gene's germline CDR1 is SEHNR and CDR2 FQNEAQ (reference sequence). V was pared by 7 bases and J by 7 bases, with 17 bases between. CDR3 size: 15 residues. This CDR3 is CASTGERVGNSPLHF. The CDR3 nucleotides are TGTGCCAGCACCGGGGAGAGGGTTGGAAATTCACCCCTCCACTTT.

The chain employs TRBV6-5 and TRBJ2-7; D gene uncertain. The V and J ends lost 2 bases and 2 bases respectively, with 13 bases between them. The CDR3 has 15 residues. Germline CDR1 reads MNHEY; CDR2 reads SVGAGI. The CDR3 DNA is TGTGCCAGCAGTTACGAATCAGACTCGGCCTACGAGCAGTACTTC. This translates into CASSYESDSAYEQYF.

The chain is built from TRBV10-3 and TRBJ2-3, with D possibly being TRBD2 (6 bases). The germline gives CDR1 ENHRY, CDR2 SYGVKD. Trimming removed 6 bases from V and 3 bases from J, with 13 bases in between. CDR3 size: 14 residues. The CDR3 here is CAISLGGATDTQYF. The CDR3, as DNA: TGTGCCATCAGCCTCGGGGGAGCTACAGATACGCAGTATTTT.

This chain links TRBV19 with TRBJ2-2, with D maybe TRBD2 (6 bases). The germline V gene has CDR1 LNHDA and CDR2 SQIVND (reference sequence). The CDR3 spans 17 residues. Trimming left V 5 bases short and J 0 bases short, with 16 bases between. This chain's CDR3 is CASSPHTGTSNTGELFF. CDR3 DNA sequence: TGTGCCAGTAGTCCACACACCGGGACTTCGAACACCGGGGAGCTGTTTTTT.

The chain carries TRBV7-9 and TRBJ1-4; D not certain. Germline CDR1 and CDR2: SEHNR and FQNEAQ (reference sequence). The CDR3 is made up of 15 amino acids. Trimming removed 1 base from V and 4 bases from J, with 10 bases in between. The CDR3 protein is CASSLEAGYNEKLFF. Written as DNA, the CDR3 is TGTGCCAGCAGCTTAGAGGCGGGCTATAATGAAAAACTGTTTTTT.

The J gene is TRBJ1-2, the V gene TRBV14; 7 nucleotides match TRBD1. The junction had 8 bases not matched to a gene; V was cut back by 3 bases and J by 7 bases. From germline, CDR1 is SGHDN and CDR2 FVKESK. CDR3 size: 14 residues. The CDR3 DNA reads TGTGCCAGCAGCCAGGACAGGCGAACGTCTGGCTACACCTTC. Amino acids: CASSQDRRTSGYTF.

This clone has just a few counts. The V gene is TRBV6-5, the J gene TRBJ1-2, with TRBD1 matching 7 bases. CDR1 is MNHEY, CDR2 SVGAGI, per germline. The CDR3 consists of 13 residues. V trimming: 11 bases; J trimming: 0 bases; junction bases outside the gene matches: 6. The CDR3 reads CASRDSTNYGYTF. CDR3 nucleotide sequence: TGTGCCTCACGGGACAGTACTAACTATGGCTACACCTTC.

This clone is a singleton in its sample. The chain uses TRBV28 and TRBJ2-3; 7 bases map to TRBD2. With 4 bases clipped from V and 2 bases from J, the junction kept 9 bases outside the gene matches. Germline CDR1 MDHEN, CDR2 SYDVKM. The length of the CDR3 is 16 residues. This chain's CDR3 is CASSSALGGSTDTQYF. CDR3 nucleotides: TGTGCCAGCAGTTCCGCCCTCGGGGGGTCCACAGATACGCAGTATTTT.

This chain joins TRBV28 and TRBJ2-7; 8 bases match TRBD2. Germline assignment: CDR1 MDHEN and CDR2 SYDVKM. Losses at the gene ends were 10 bases for V and 2 bases for J; bases not matched to a gene: 7. The CDR3 contains 13 residues. In DNA, the CDR3 is TGTGCCACCTCGGGGGGGAGGGCCTACGAGCAGTACTTC. This gives the protein CATSGGRAYEQYF.

This sequence joins TRBV29-1 and TRBJ2-1; possibly TRBD1 for D (6 bases). Trimming removed 8 bases at V and 0 bases at J, with 11 bases between. Germline-derived CDR1 and CDR2 are SQVTM and ANQGSEA. This CDR3 is built from 13 residues. CDR3 amino acids: CSYRDLSYNEQFF. CDR3 nucleotide sequence: TGCAGCTACAGGGACCTCTCCTACAATGAGCAGTTCTTC.

The rearrangement joins TRBV27 to TRBJ1-6; no definite D call. This CDR3 spans 15 amino acids. V lost 5 bases and J lost 7, with 15 bases in between. The germline CDR1 and CDR2 sequences are MNHEY and SMNVEV (reference sequence). The CDR3 nucleotides are TGTGCCAGCAGTGCGCCTTGGTCCGCAAATTCACCCCTCCACTTT. This codes for CASSAPWSANSPLHF.

As DNA, the CDR3 is TGCGCCAGCAGCTTAGGGCTAGCGGGCACAGATACGCAGTATTTT. It codes for CASSLGLAGTDTQYF. The J gene is TRBJ2-3, the V gene TRBV5-1; TRBD2 matches at 7 bases. The V gene's germline CDR1 is SGHRS and CDR2 YFSETQ. V dropped 2 bases and J dropped 1; count of bases not matched to a gene: 4. This CDR3 is built from 15 residues.

The rearrangement links TRBV9 to TRBJ2-2, with 10 bases that match TRBD1. J gave up 7 bases and V 4 bases, and 10 bases lay outside the gene matches. This CDR3 comprises 16 residues. The germline V gene encodes CDR1 SGDLS and CDR2 YYNGEE. The CDR3: CASSPSGTGVNGELFF. The CDR3 region has the DNA TGTGCCAGCAGCCCGTCCGGGACAGGGGTTAACGGGGAGCTGTTTTTT.

This clone was seen a handful of times. The chain carries TRBV12-5 and TRBJ1-1; TRBD1 matches at 10 bases. CDR3 size: 13 residues. The germline gives CDR1 LGHNT, CDR2 FRNRAP. The junction had 2 bases not matched to a gene; V was cut back by 5 bases and J by 5 bases. CDR3: CASGQGQGTEAFF. DNA of the CDR3: TGTGCTAGTGGTCAGGGACAGGGGACTGAAGCTTTCTTT.

V usage is TRBV9 and J usage is TRBJ1-2, with D possibly TRBD1 on 5 matching bases. The germline CDR1 and CDR2 sequences are SGDLS and YYNGEE. V gave up 4 bases and J gave up 4 bases, with 14 bases separating them. CDR3 length equals 14 residues. Written as DNA, the CDR3 is TGTGCCAGCAGCCCTATGATCGACAGCTATGGCTACACCTTC. Amino acid sequence: CASSPMIDSYGYTF.

The chain joins TRBV7-9 to TRBJ2-3; TRBD1 agrees at 8 bases. With 2 bases clipped from V and 3 bases from J, the junction kept 4 bases outside the gene matches. Germline V CDR1 and CDR2: SEHNR, FQNEAQ (reference sequence). This CDR3 spans 15 amino acids. This CDR3 reads CASSLSRTGTDTQYF. The CDR3 coding sequence is TGTGCCAGCAGCTTATCGCGGACAGGGACAGATACGCAGTATTTT.

This chain connects TRBV18 to TRBJ2-3; D gene uncertain. The CDR3 extends over 13 amino acids. Germline CDR1 is KGHSH and CDR2 is LQKENI. Trimming left V 5 bases short and J 4 bases short, with 10 bases between. CDR3 sequence (DNA): TGTGCCAGCTCATCCCGAGAGGCAGATACGCAGTATTTT. Amino acids: CASSSREADTQYF.

V usage is TRBV28 and J usage is TRBJ2-7; the match to TRBD1 covers 10 bases. Germline trimming cut 5 bases from V and 3 bases from J; bases unmatched to any gene: 1. Per germline, CDR1 MDHEN and CDR2 SYDVKM. CDR3 size: 13 residues. DNA for the CDR3: TGTGCCAGCAGTCGGACAGGGGGCTACGAGCAGTACTTC. As protein: CASSRTGGYEQYF.

The rearrangement links TRBV4-3 to TRBJ1-3; 7 bases fit TRBD1. V lost 1 base to trimming and J lost 7 bases; unmatched junction nucleotides: 10. The CDR3 length is 16 residues. In germline, CDR1 is LGHNA, CDR2 YSLEER. The CDR3 protein is CASSQVAQGEGNTIYF. The CDR3 nucleotides are TGCGCCAGCAGCCAAGTGGCCCAGGGGGAAGGCAACACCATATATTTT.

V is TRBV4-2 and J is TRBJ1-1; D is ambiguous. The germline V gene encodes CDR1 LGHNA and CDR2 YNFKEQ. Trimming removed 4 bases at V and 0 bases at J, with 6 bases between. This CDR3 is built from 13 residues. CDR3 nucleotides: TGTGCCAGCAGCCTGGCCATGAACACTGAAGCTTTCTTT. Protein product: CASSLAMNTEAFF.

The J gene is TRBJ2-2, the V gene TRBV14; a possible D gene is TRBD1 (6 bases). Germline V CDR1 and CDR2: SGHDN, FVKESK. V lost 1 base and J 5 bases, leaving 11 bases between the germline ends. There are 15 residues in the CDR3. The CDR3 DNA reads as TGTGCCAGCAGCCAAGGTCGCCAGGGGACCGGGGAGCTGTTTTTT. It yields the protein CASSQGRQGTGELFF.

This chain links TRBV7-6 with TRBJ1-4; D remains ambiguous. V lost 4 bases and J 3 bases, leaving 18 bases between the germline ends. Germline loops: CDR1 SGHVS, CDR2 FNYEAQ. The CDR3 extends over 17 amino acids. In DNA form, the CDR3 reads TGTGCCAGCAGCTCCGTCAGGCACGCGATGGCTAATGAAAAACTGTTTTTT. Translated, it gives CASSSVRHAMANEKLFF.

The CDR3 bases are TGTGCCACCAGCAGTGGGACTTACTCGGAGGGTGAAAAACTGTTTTTT. Residues: CATSSGTYSEGEKLFF. J is TRBJ1-4 and V is TRBV15, with a possible D match to TRBD1 (5 bases). Germline lookup yields CDR1 LNHNV and CDR2 YYDKDF (reference sequence). The CDR3 totals 16 residues. The V end lost 3 bases, the J end lost 7 bases, and 18 bases lay between the germline ends.

The genes are TRBV6-4 and TRBJ2-7; possible D gene TRBD1, 5 bases. Deletions cut 8 bases from V and 1 base from J, with 15 bases between. This CDR3 is built from 14 residues. Germline V CDR1 and CDR2: MRHNA, SNTAGT. CDR3: CASSPSAGSYEQYF. CDR3 bases: TGTGCCAGCTCCCCATCGGCAGGGTCCTACGAGCAGTACTTC.